One sample yielded the 27 T cell receptor beta chains listed below, sequenced in a study of blood T cell repertoires in COVID-19. Libraries were prepared by immunoSEQ multiplex PCR; TCRdb keeps only in-frame clonotypes and omits some of them. The data hold tens of thousands of clones, with around 91% observed a single time. Sample: peripheral blood. The receptors derive from a human donor in a cohort sampled during active COVID-19.

The J gene is TRBJ1-6, the V gene TRBV27; TRBD1 matches at 8 bases. Losses at the gene ends were 3 bases for V and 7 bases for J; bases not matched to a gene: 11. The CDR3 runs to 17 residues. Per germline, CDR1 MNHEY and CDR2 SMNVEV (reference sequence). The CDR3 region is CASSLDRVFLGNSPLHF. The CDR3 coding sequence is TGTGCCAGCAGTTTGGACAGGGTTTTTTTGGGGAATTCACCCCTCCACTTT.

The V call is TRBV11-2, the J call TRBJ2-7, with 10 bases matching TRBD1. Per germline, CDR1 SGHAT and CDR2 FQNNGV. Trimming removed 1 base from V and 6 bases from J; junction bases left unmatched: 3. This CDR3 has 14 residues. This CDR3 is CASSLVWTGGEQYF. CDR3 bases: TGTGCCAGCAGCTTAGTTTGGACAGGGGGCGAGCAGTACTTC.

The J gene is TRBJ2-7, the V gene TRBV2; 11 bases map to TRBD2. Losses at the gene ends were 0 bases for V and 5 bases for J; bases not matched to a gene: 6. Germline V gene data show CDR1 as SNHLY and CDR2 as FYNNEI. CDR3 length equals 16 residues. The CDR3 sequence: CASSEATSGAGNEQYF. The CDR3 nucleotides are TGTGCCAGCAGTGAAGCGACTAGCGGGGCGGGGAACGAGCAGTACTTC.

This clone was picked up one time. V gene TRBV24-1 combines with J gene TRBJ2-3; 7 nucleotides align to TRBD1. V dropped 4 bases and J dropped 4; count of bases not matched to a gene: 10. The CDR3 totals 16 residues. CDR1 and CDR2 (germline): KGHDR, SFDVKD. Here the CDR3 reads CATSDRRQGPPDTQYF. The CDR3 region has the DNA TGTGCCACCAGTGACCGACGACAGGGCCCCCCAGATACGCAGTATTTT.

V and J are TRBV30 and TRBJ2-3; 11 bases align to TRBD2. V gave up 2 bases and J gave up 4 bases; unmatched junction bases: 8. The CDR3 runs to 16 residues. Germline loops: CDR1 GTSNPN, CDR2 SVGIG (reference sequence). The CDR3 protein is CAWSTLAGGPADTQYF. The DNA for the CDR3 is TGTGCCTGGAGTACCTTAGCGGGGGGGCCGGCAGATACGCAGTATTTT. Supplemented by reference TRBV30 and TRBJ2-3, the full variable domain reads SQTIHQWPATLVQPVGSPLSLECTVEGTSNPNLYWYRQAAGRGLQLLFYSVGIGQISSEVPQNLSASRPQDRQFILSSKKLLLSDSGFYLCAWSTLAGGPADTQYFGPGTRLTVL.

The chain employs TRBV29-1 and TRBJ2-4; the D gene is possibly TRBD2 (7 bases). V was clipped by 4 bases and J by 0 bases, with 10 bases between them. Germline V gene data show CDR1 as SQVTM and CDR2 as ANQGSEA. The CDR3 totals 14 residues. The CDR3 loop is CSVVGGGAKNIQYF. CDR3 DNA: TGCAGCGTTGTAGGGGGGGGAGCCAAAAACATTCAGTACTTC.

The chain employs TRBV19 and TRBJ1-2; D possibly corresponds to TRBD1 (5 bases). The germline V gene has CDR1 LNHDA and CDR2 SQIVND (reference sequence). The germline V and J ends were trimmed by 2 bases and 3 bases, with 10 bases remaining between them. There are 14 residues in the CDR3. The CDR3 here is CASSIQGFDYGYTF. CDR3 bases: TGTGCCAGTAGTATACAGGGTTTTGACTATGGCTACACCTTC.

The gene calls are TRBV6-5 and TRBJ1-6; D is unresolved. The CDR3 length is 12 residues. Trimming took 6 bases from V and 17 from J, leaving 17 bases between them. Germline V CDR1 and CDR2: MNHEY, SVGAGI. The CDR3 nucleotides are TGTGCCAGCAGCGACCCGTGGGAGAAGTTCCACTTT. This sequence encodes CASSDPWEKFHF.

In its sample, this clone was seen once. This chain links TRBV6-4 with TRBJ1-1; D is uncertain. The germline V and J ends were trimmed by 5 bases and 1 base, with 8 bases remaining between them. The CDR3 contains 13 residues. Germline V lookup: CDR1 MRHNA, CDR2 SNTAGT. The CDR3 nucleotides are TGTGCCAGCAGTCTTCACTGGAACACTGAAGCTTTCTTT. It encodes CASSLHWNTEAFF.

This rearrangement joins TRBV27 to TRBJ2-7, with 7 positions matching TRBD2. Germline trimming cut 2 bases from V and 3 bases from J; bases unmatched to any gene: 4. Per the germline V gene, CDR1 is MNHEY and CDR2 is SMNVEV (reference sequence). CDR3 size: 14 residues. CDR3 region: CASSLVREGYEQYF. CDR3 sequence (DNA): TGTGCCAGCAGTTTAGTCAGGGAGGGCTACGAGCAGTACTTC.

The V call is TRBV10-1, the J call TRBJ1-1; D is perhaps TRBD1 (5 bases). V was trimmed by 5 bases and J by 4 bases, leaving 17 bases between them. This CDR3 comprises 15 residues. CDR1 is WNHNN, CDR2 SYGVQD, per germline (reference sequence). DNA of the CDR3: TGCGCCAGCAGTCAAAGCAGGGCCCACGGCACTGAAGCTTTCTTT. Protein: CASSQSRAHGTEAFF.

This clone was recorded only once. The chain recombines TRBV28 with TRBJ2-7; TRBD1 agrees at 8 bases. CDR3 length equals 14 residues. Per germline, CDR1 MDHEN and CDR2 SYDVKM. The V segment lost 5 bases and the J segment 4 bases; nucleotides outside the gene matches: 7. CDR3 DNA sequence: TGTGCCAGCAGTACAGGGGGTAGAGGGTACGAGCAGTACTTC. This encodes CASSTGGRGYEQYF.

The chain combines TRBV14 with TRBJ1-2; D possibly corresponds to TRBD1 (6 bases). Trimming removed 0 bases at V and 13 bases at J, with 18 bases between. Germline CDR1 and CDR2: SGHDN and FVKESK. This CDR3 contains 14 residues. DNA of the CDR3: TGTGCCAGCAGCCAAGATCGCAGGGGCCGTCACCCCACCTTC. Its protein is CASSQDRRGRHPTF.

The chain joins TRBV2 to TRBJ2-7; D is possibly TRBD2 (6 bases). This CDR3 region has 12 residues. The V end lost 6 bases, the J end lost 4 bases, and 10 bases lay between the germline ends. CDR1 SNHLY and CDR2 FYNNEI come from the germline V gene. The CDR3 DNA follows: TGTGCCAGCAGGCGGGACCAGTACGAGCAGTACTTC. Translated, it gives CASRRDQYEQYF.

The chain is built from TRBV24-1 and TRBJ2-1, with 8 bases matching TRBD1. The CDR3 has 16 residues. Trimming at V came to 3 bases and at J to 4 bases, leaving 7 bases not matched to a gene. Germline V gene lookup returns CDR1 KGHDR and CDR2 SFDVKD. The CDR3 sequence: CATSDVDRASYNEQFF. The CDR3 bases are TGTGCCACCAGTGATGTGGACAGGGCGAGTTACAATGAGCAGTTCTTC.

The chain employs TRBV7-6 and TRBJ2-7; 7 nucleotides match TRBD1. CDR3 size: 14 residues. CDR1 SGHVS and CDR2 FNYEAQ come from the germline V gene. Trimming cost V 3 bases and J 5 bases; bases outside gene matches: 7. CDR3 region: CASSLLGGRDEQYF. The DNA of the CDR3 is TGTGCCAGCAGCTTGCTAGGGGGCCGGGACGAGCAGTACTTC.

This clone was picked up one time. This chain connects TRBV11-2 to TRBJ2-7; 14 bases agree with TRBD2. V lost 5 bases and J lost 3; bases outside the gene matches: 3. The CDR3 totals 15 residues. Germline V gives CDR1 SGHAT, CDR2 FQNNGV. The CDR3 region has the DNA TGTGCCAGCAGCGCAGGGACTAGCGGGGGCTACGAGCAGTACTTC. Protein product: CASSAGTSGGYEQYF.

The chain uses TRBV27 and TRBJ2-7, with a possible D match to TRBD1 (5 bases). Germline CDR1 and CDR2: MNHEY and SMNVEV (reference sequence). V lost 6 bases and J 5 bases, leaving 14 bases between the germline ends. The CDR3 has 13 residues. CDR3 amino acids: CASSPGWGNEQYF. CDR3 in DNA: TGTGCCAGCAGCCCCGGGTGGGGCAACGAGCAGTACTTC.

This clone was recorded only once. The CDR3 sequence is CASSLGGGEGEKLFF. CDR3 nucleotide sequence: TGTGCCAGCAGCTTAGGAGGGGGAGAGGGGGAAAAACTGTTTTTT. The chain joins TRBV7-6 to TRBJ1-4; TRBD1 is a possible D gene (6 bases). Trimming stripped 1 base from V and 8 bases from J, with 14 bases between. CDR1 is SGHVS and CDR2 is FNYEAQ in the germline V gene. This CDR3 has 15 amino acids.

The chain couples TRBV6-6 to TRBJ2-1; TRBD1 agrees at 11 bases. This CDR3 spans 15 amino acids. J lost 5 bases, V lost 6 bases, and 6 bases had no gene match. The germline V gene encodes CDR1 MNHNY and CDR2 SVGAGI (reference sequence). The CDR3 nucleotides read TGTGCCAGCAGCCCTTTGGGACAGGGGGACAATGAGCAGTTCTTC. This sequence encodes CASSPLGQGDNEQFF.

This clone was counted only a few times. The V call is TRBV19, the J call TRBJ2-7, with D perhaps TRBD1 (7 bases). The CDR3 totals 14 residues. Germline CDR1 and CDR2: LNHDA and SQIVND (reference sequence). Trimming stripped 5 bases from V and 3 bases from J, with 14 bases between. This chain's CDR3 is CASSQQGTRYEQYF. CDR3 sequence (DNA): TGTGCCAGTAGTCAACAGGGGACTCGCTACGAGCAGTACTTC. Full variable domain (outside the CDR3, taken from reference TRBV19 and TRBJ2-7): DGGITQSPKYLFRKEGQNVTLSCEQNLNHDAMYWYRQDPGQGLRLIYYSQIVNDFQKGDIAEGYSVSREKKESFPLTVTSAQKNPTAFYLCASSQQGTRYEQYFGPGTRLTVT.

V is TRBV27 and J is TRBJ1-1, with 11 bases fitting TRBD1. This CDR3 has 14 residues. V gave up 8 bases and J gave up 4 bases; unmatched junction bases: 6. Looked up from germline, CDR1 is MNHEY and CDR2 is SMNVEV (reference sequence). The CDR3 loop is CASLPGTGGTEAFF. The DNA of the CDR3 is TGTGCCAGCCTTCCCGGGACAGGGGGCACTGAAGCTTTCTTT.

The genes are TRBV5-4 and TRBJ1-6; tentatively, D is TRBD1 (5 bases). The V gene's germline CDR1 is SGHNT and CDR2 YYREEE (reference sequence). V was pared by 4 bases and J by 6 bases, with 14 bases between. The CDR3 totals 15 residues. The CDR3 protein is CASSLQTALNSPLHF. For the CDR3, the DNA is TGTGCCAGCAGCCTCCAGACAGCACTTAATTCACCCCTCCACTTT.

The chain joins TRBV30 to TRBJ2-7; TRBD2 is a possible D gene (6 bases). CDR1 is GTSNPN, CDR2 SVGIG, per germline (reference sequence). This CDR3 is 12 amino acids long. V was pared by 3 bases and J by 2 bases, with 8 bases between. The chain's CDR3 is CAWRWGAYEQYF. The DNA for the CDR3 is TGTGCCTGGAGGTGGGGGGCCTACGAGCAGTACTTC.

V and J are TRBV14 and TRBJ1-2, with 10 bases lining up with TRBD1. Germline CDR1 SGHDN, CDR2 FVKESK. Germline trimming cut 4 bases from V and 3 bases from J; bases unmatched to any gene: 14. The CDR3 contains 18 residues. CDR3 protein: CASSRRGVRDRGHYGYTF. The DNA for the CDR3 is TGTGCCAGCAGCCGAAGAGGGGTCCGGGACAGGGGACACTATGGCTACACCTTC.

The V and J genes are TRBV4-2 and TRBJ2-7, with TRBD2 matching over 7 bases. V trimming: 4 bases; J trimming: 7 bases; junction bases outside the gene matches: 13. CDR3 length: 15 amino acids. Germline lookup yields CDR1 LGHNA and CDR2 YNFKEQ. CDR3: CASSPQQAGLGEQYF. In nucleotides, the CDR3 is TGTGCCAGCAGCCCACAACAAGCGGGGTTGGGAGAGCAGTACTTC.

The rearrangement links TRBV7-2 to TRBJ1-1, with a weak D call TRBD1 (6 bases). Between the trimmed V and J ends, which lost 3 bases and 0 bases, there was a span of 14 bases. This CDR3 has 16 amino acids. CDR1 SGHTA and CDR2 FQGNSA come from the germline V gene. The CDR3 reads CASSLGLQGMNTEAFF. The CDR3 DNA is TGTGCCAGCAGCTTGGGTTTACAGGGAATGAACACTGAAGCTTTCTTT.